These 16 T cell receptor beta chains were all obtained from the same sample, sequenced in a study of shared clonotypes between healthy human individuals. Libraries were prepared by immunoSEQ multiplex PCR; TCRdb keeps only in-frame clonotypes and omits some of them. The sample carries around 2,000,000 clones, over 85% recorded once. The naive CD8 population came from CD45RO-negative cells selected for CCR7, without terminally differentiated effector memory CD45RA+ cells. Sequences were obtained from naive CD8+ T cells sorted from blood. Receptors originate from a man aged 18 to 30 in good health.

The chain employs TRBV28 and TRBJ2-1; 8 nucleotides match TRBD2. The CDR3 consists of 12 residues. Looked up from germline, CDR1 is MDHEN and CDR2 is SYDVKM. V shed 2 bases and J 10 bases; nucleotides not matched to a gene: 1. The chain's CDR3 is CASSLRGGEQFF. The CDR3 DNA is TGTGCCAGCAGTTTACGGGGGGGAGAGCAGTTCTTC. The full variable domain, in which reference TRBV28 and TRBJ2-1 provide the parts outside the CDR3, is DVKVTQSSRYLVKRTGEKVFLECVQDMDHENMFWYRQDPGLGLRLIYFSYDVKMKEKGDIPEGYSVSREKKERFSLILESASTNQTSMYLCASSLRGGEQFFGPGTRLTVL.

CDR3 region: CASSGDRETLEQYF. CDR3 in DNA: TGTGCCAGCAGCGGGGACAGGGAAACCCTCGAGCAGTACTTC. The chain links TRBV27 to TRBJ2-7, with TRBD1 identical over 9 bases. The germline V gene has CDR1 MNHEY and CDR2 SMNVEV (reference sequence). V gave up 6 bases and J gave up 6 bases; unmatched junction bases: 9. This CDR3 is built from 14 residues.

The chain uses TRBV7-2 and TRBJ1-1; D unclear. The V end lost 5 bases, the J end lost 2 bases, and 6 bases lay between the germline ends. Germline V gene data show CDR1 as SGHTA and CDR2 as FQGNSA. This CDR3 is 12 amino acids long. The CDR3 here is CASSPANTEAFF. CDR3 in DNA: TGTGCCAGCAGCCCCGCCAACACTGAAGCTTTCTTT. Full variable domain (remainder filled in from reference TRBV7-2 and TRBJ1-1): GAGVSQSPSNKVTEKGKDVELRCDPISGHTALYWYRQSLGQGLEFLIYFQGNSAPDKSGLPSDRFSAERTGGSVSTLTIQRTQQEDSAVYLCASSPANTEAFFGQGTRLTVV.

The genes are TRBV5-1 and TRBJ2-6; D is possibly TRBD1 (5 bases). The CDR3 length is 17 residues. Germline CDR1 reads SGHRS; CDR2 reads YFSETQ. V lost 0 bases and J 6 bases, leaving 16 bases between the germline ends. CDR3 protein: CASSLALSGSQANVLTF. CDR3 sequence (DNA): TGCGCCAGCAGCTTGGCCTTATCAGGGTCCCAGGCCAACGTCCTGACTTTC.

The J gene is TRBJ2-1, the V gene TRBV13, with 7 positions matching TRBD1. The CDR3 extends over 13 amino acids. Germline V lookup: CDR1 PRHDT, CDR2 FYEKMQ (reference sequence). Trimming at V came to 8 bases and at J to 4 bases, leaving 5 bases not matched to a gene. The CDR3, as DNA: TGTGCCAGCTCCGGGACAGATTACAATGAGCAGTTCTTC. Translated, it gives CASSGTDYNEQFF.

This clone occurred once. This CDR3 reads CASSRSTGSYGYTF. In DNA form, the CDR3 reads TGTGCCAGCAGTCGTTCGACAGGGAGCTATGGCTACACCTTC. The chain uses TRBV27 and TRBJ1-2; 7 bases align to TRBD1. The germline gives CDR1 MNHEY, CDR2 SMNVEV (reference sequence). Germline trimming cut 5 bases from V and 4 bases from J; bases unmatched to any gene: 7. This CDR3 region has 14 residues.

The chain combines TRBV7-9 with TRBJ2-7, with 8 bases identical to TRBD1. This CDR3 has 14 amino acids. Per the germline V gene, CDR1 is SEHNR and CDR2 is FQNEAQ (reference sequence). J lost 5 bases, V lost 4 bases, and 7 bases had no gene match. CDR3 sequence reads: CASSWGQAGDEQYF. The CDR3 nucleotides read TGTGCCAGCAGCTGGGGACAGGCCGGGGACGAGCAGTACTTC.

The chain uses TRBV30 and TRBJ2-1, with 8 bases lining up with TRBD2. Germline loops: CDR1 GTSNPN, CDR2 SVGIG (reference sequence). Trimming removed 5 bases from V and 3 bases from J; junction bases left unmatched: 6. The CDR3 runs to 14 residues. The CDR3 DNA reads TGTGCCTGGCAACCGGGGACTAGCTACAATGAGCAGTTCTTC. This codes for CAWQPGTSYNEQFF.

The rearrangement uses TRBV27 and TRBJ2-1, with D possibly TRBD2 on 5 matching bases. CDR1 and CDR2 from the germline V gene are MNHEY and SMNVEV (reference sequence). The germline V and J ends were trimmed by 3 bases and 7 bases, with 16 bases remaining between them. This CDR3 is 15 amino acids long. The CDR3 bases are TGTGCCAGCAGTTTTATTGTCCTTCGGGGTAATGAGCAGTTCTTC. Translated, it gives CASSFIVLRGNEQFF.

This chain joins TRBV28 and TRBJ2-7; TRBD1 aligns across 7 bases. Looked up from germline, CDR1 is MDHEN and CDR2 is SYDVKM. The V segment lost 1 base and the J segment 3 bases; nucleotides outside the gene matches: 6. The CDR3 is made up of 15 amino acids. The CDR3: CASSLLRTGIYEQYF. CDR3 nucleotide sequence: TGTGCCAGCAGTTTATTGAGGACAGGCATCTACGAGCAGTACTTC.

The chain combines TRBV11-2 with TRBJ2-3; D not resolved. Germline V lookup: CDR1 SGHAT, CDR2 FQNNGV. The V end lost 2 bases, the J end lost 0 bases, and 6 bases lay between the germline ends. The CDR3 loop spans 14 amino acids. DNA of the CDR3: TGTGCCAGCAGCTTACGGCGTAGCACAGATACGCAGTATTTT. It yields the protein CASSLRRSTDTQYF.

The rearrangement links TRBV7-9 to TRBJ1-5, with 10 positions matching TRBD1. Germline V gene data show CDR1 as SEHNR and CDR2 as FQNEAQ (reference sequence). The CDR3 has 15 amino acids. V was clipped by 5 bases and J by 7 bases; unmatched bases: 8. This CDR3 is CASSPTGTGEQPQHF. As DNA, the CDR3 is TGTGCCAGCAGCCCCACCGGGACAGGGGAACAGCCCCAGCATTTT.

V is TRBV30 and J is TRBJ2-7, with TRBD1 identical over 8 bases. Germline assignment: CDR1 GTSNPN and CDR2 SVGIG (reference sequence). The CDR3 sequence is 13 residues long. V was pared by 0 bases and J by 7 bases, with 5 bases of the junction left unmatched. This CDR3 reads CAWSVTGGWEQYF. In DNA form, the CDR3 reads TGTGCCTGGAGTGTAACAGGGGGATGGGAGCAGTACTTC.

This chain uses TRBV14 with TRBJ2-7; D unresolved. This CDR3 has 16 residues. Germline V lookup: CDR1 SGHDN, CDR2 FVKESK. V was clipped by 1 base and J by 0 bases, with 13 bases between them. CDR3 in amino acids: CASSQGYMAVSYEQYF. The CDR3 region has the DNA TGTGCCAGCAGCCAAGGATACATGGCGGTCTCCTACGAGCAGTACTTC.

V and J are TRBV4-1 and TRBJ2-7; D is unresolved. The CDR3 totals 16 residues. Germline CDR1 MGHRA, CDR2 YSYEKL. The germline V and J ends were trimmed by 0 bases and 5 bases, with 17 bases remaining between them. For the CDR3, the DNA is TGCGCCAGCAGCCAAGAAGAGTCTAGAGTTAGACACGAGCAGTACTTC. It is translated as CASSQEESRVRHEQYF.

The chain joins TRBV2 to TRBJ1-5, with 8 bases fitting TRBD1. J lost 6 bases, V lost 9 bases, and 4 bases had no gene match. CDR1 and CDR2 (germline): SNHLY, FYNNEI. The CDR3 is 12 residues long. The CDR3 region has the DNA TGTGCCAGTAGGACAGGGAGTCAGCCCCAGCATTTT. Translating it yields CASRTGSQPQHF.